Below, 30 T cell receptor beta chains from the same sample are listed, as sequenced in a study of PD-1 blockade in classical Hodgkin lymphoma. All patients relapsed after autologous stem cell transplantation, and brentuximab vedotin exposure varied. Libraries were prepared by immunoSEQ multiplex PCR; TCRdb keeps only in-frame clonotypes and omits some of them. The sample records 45,000 to 60,000 clones, over 70% being singletons. Sequenced here: peripheral blood mononuclear cells (PBMCs), sampled at baseline. The receptors were sampled from a human donor with classical Hodgkin lymphoma.

This clone came up many times. The V gene is TRBV6-5, the J gene TRBJ2-5; D gene unclear. The V gene lost 8 bases and the J gene lost 5 bases, with 21 bases spanning the gap. Germline assignment: CDR1 MNHEY and CDR2 SVGAGI. The CDR3 extends over 15 amino acids. The CDR3 nucleotides are TGTGCCAGCCGCCCCATGGGCCTGTCTCTGGAGACCCAGTACTTC. Its translation: CASRPMGLSLETQYF.

The chain is built from TRBV7-9 and TRBJ1-1; no reliable D call. There are 13 residues in the CDR3. Trimming cost V 7 bases and J 7 bases, with 16 bases left between them. Germline-derived CDR1 and CDR2 are SEHNR and FQNEAQ (reference sequence). CDR3 DNA: TGTGCCAGCACCGAAACAGCGCAGCTTGAAGCTTTCTTT. Amino acids: CASTETAQLEAFF.

The rearrangement uses TRBV29-1 and TRBJ2-4, with D uncertain. The V and J ends lost 7 bases and 0 bases respectively, with 13 bases between them. The CDR3 is made up of 14 amino acids. CDR1 and CDR2 from the germline V gene are SQVTM and ANQGSEA. The CDR3 DNA is TGCAGCGCGAGCTCATGGGTAGCCAAAAACATTCAGTACTTC. Amino acid sequence: CSASSWVAKNIQYF.

The chain combines TRBV6-4 with TRBJ2-1; 7 nucleotides match TRBD1. The CDR3 runs 14 residues. Germline values: CDR1 MRHNA, CDR2 SNTAGT. V lost 0 bases and J lost 5; bases outside the gene matches: 1. In DNA, the CDR3 is TGTGCCAGCAGTGACTCCACAGGGGACAATGAGCAGTTCTTC. Residues: CASSDSTGDNEQFF.

The rearrangement links TRBV7-2 to TRBJ1-5; D remains unclear. The V end was cut by 1 base, the J end by 2 bases, with 3 bases between. This CDR3 has 13 amino acids. Germline V gene data show CDR1 as SGHTA and CDR2 as FQGNSA. The chain's CDR3 is CASSLDGNQPQHF. CDR3 in DNA: TGTGCCAGCAGCTTAGACGGCAATCAGCCCCAGCATTTT.

The chain uses TRBV15 and TRBJ2-1, with 8 bases identical to TRBD2. The CDR3 extends over 17 amino acids. Trimming removed 0 bases from V and 5 bases from J; junction bases left unmatched: 9. Germline CDR1 and CDR2: LNHNV and YYDKDF (reference sequence). This CDR3 is CATSREWRAGGNNEQFF. The CDR3 DNA reads TGTGCCACCAGCAGAGAATGGCGGGCGGGAGGCAACAATGAGCAGTTCTTC.

The chain has TRBV7-9 and TRBJ1-2; D perhaps matches TRBD1 (6 bases). The CDR3 covers 14 residues. V was trimmed by 5 bases and J by 4 bases, leaving 14 bases between them. Germline CDR1 is SEHNR and CDR2 is FQNEAQ (reference sequence). DNA for the CDR3: TGTGCCAGCAGCCCTTTAGGGGGGCTCTATGGCTACACCTTC. It codes for CASSPLGGLYGYTF. Looking up the rest from reference TRBV7-9 and TRBJ1-2 gives the full variable domain: DTGVSQNPRHKITKRGQNVTFRCDPISEHNRLYWYRQTLGQGPEFLTYFQNEAQLEKSRLLSDRFSAERPKGSFSTLEIQRTEQGDSAMYLCASSPLGGLYGYTFGSGTRLTVV.

The rearrangement uses TRBV27 and TRBJ2-3; 8 bases align to TRBD2. V trimming: 6 bases; J trimming: 4 bases; junction bases outside the gene matches: 15. This CDR3 is built from 17 residues. CDR1 MNHEY and CDR2 SMNVEV come from the germline V gene (reference sequence). CDR3: CASSPVWGAAGADTQYF. Written as DNA, the CDR3 is TGTGCCAGCAGCCCAGTTTGGGGTGCAGCGGGAGCAGATACGCAGTATTTT.

This clone was seen only a few times. The chain uses TRBV4-2 and TRBJ2-7; 10 nucleotides agree with TRBD2. V gave up 0 bases and J gave up 0 bases; unmatched junction bases: 5. Germline-derived CDR1 and CDR2 are LGHNA and YNFKEQ. This CDR3 region has 17 residues. CDR3 region: CASSQDPTSGASYEQYF. CDR3 nucleotides: TGTGCCAGCAGCCAAGATCCCACTAGCGGGGCCTCCTACGAGCAGTACTTC.

V and J are TRBV9 and TRBJ2-2, with TRBD2 as a possible D gene (6 bases). Per germline, CDR1 SGDLS and CDR2 YYNGEE. Trimming pared 0 bases from V and 2 bases from J, leaving 11 bases between. The CDR3 covers 16 residues. DNA of the CDR3: TGTGCCAGCAGCGTAGGCCTAGCGAGAAACACCGGGGAGCTGTTTTTT. This encodes CASSVGLARNTGELFF.

The chain recombines TRBV6-4 with TRBJ2-2; 7 positions match TRBD1. Germline V lookup: CDR1 MRHNA, CDR2 SNTAGT. V was clipped by 4 bases and J by 4 bases; unmatched bases: 6. The CDR3 totals 15 residues. CDR3 protein: CASSARQGGTGELFF. In DNA, the CDR3 is TGTGCCAGCAGTGCCCGACAGGGCGGCACCGGGGAGCTGTTTTTT.

This clone was recorded a few times. The chain is built from TRBV5-1 and TRBJ1-2, with TRBD1 matching over 10 bases. V gave up 3 bases and J gave up 3 bases; unmatched junction bases: 5. The CDR3 is 15 amino acids. In germline, CDR1 is SGHRS, CDR2 YFSETQ. CDR3 in DNA: TGCGCCAGCAGCTCTCCGGGACAGGGGCACTATGGCTACACCTTC. Translated: CASSSPGQGHYGYTF. Using reference TRBV5-1 and TRBJ1-2 for the parts outside the CDR3, the full variable domain is KAGVTQTPRYLIKTRGQQVTLSCSPISGHRSVSWYQQTPGQGLQFLFEYFSETQRNKGNFPGRFSGRQFSNSRSEMNVSTLELGDSALYLCASSSPGQGHYGYTFGSGTRLTVV.

V gene TRBV11-2 combines with J gene TRBJ2-7, with D possibly being TRBD1 or TRBD2 (7 bases each). Germline CDR1 and CDR2: SGHAT and FQNNGV. V was shortened by 4 bases and J by 7 bases, with 26 bases between the two germline ends. The length of the CDR3 is 17 residues. CDR3 loop: CASSYNSGQGVLREQYF. CDR3 DNA: TGTGCCAGCAGCTACAATAGCGGGCAGGGGGTGCTCAGGGAGCAGTACTTC.

This clone was counted many times. The chain carries TRBV2 and TRBJ1-1; D is perhaps TRBD1 (5 bases). Germline V lookup: CDR1 SNHLY, CDR2 FYNNEI. V lost 4 bases and J lost 0, with 12 bases in between. This CDR3 contains 15 residues. In DNA form, the CDR3 reads TGTGCCAGCAGTGTTTGGCAGGGCTTGAACACTGAAGCTTTCTTT. It translates to CASSVWQGLNTEAFF.

V and J are TRBV11-2 and TRBJ1-5; 8 bases match TRBD1. V lost 2 bases to trimming and J lost 4 bases; unmatched junction nucleotides: 1. The CDR3 has 14 residues. Germline loops: CDR1 SGHAT, CDR2 FQNNGV. The CDR3 coding sequence is TGTGCCAGCAGCTTAAGGACAGGGAATCAGCCCCAGCATTTT. The encoded protein is CASSLRTGNQPQHF.

The J gene is TRBJ1-5, the V gene TRBV19; D is unclear. The V end was cut by 6 bases, the J end by 4 bases, with 10 bases between. Germline V gene data show CDR1 as LNHDA and CDR2 as SQIVND (reference sequence). The CDR3 loop spans 13 amino acids. The CDR3 nucleotides are TGTGCCAGTAGGAAGGGTCCGAATCAGCCCCAGCATTTT. Its protein product is CASRKGPNQPQHF.

V usage is TRBV5-1 and J usage is TRBJ2-1; 10 bases are shared with TRBD2. In germline, CDR1 is SGHRS, CDR2 YFSETQ. Germline trimming cut 2 bases from V and 6 bases from J; bases unmatched to any gene: 2. The CDR3 is 14 amino acids. The CDR3 coding sequence is TGCGCCAGCAGCTTTAGCGGGAGGAGCAATGAGCAGTTCTTC. Protein: CASSFSGRSNEQFF.

This clone was seen a handful of times. The rearrangement links TRBV29-1 to TRBJ1-5; tentative D call: TRBD1 (6 bases). V lost 4 bases and J 7 bases, leaving 14 bases between the germline ends. CDR3 size: 13 residues. Germline V gene sequence: CDR1 SQVTM, CDR2 ANQGSEA. CDR3 amino acids: CSVAETGGQPQHF. CDR3 nucleotide sequence: TGCAGCGTTGCCGAGACAGGAGGCCAGCCCCAGCATTTT.

This CDR3 is CASSTIVQVYNEQFF. The CDR3 nucleotides read TGTGCCAGCAGCACCATCGTCCAGGTCTACAATGAGCAGTTCTTC. The J gene is TRBJ2-1, the V gene TRBV11-2; D unclear. V was pared by 5 bases and J by 3 bases, with 14 bases between. Germline V gene sequence: CDR1 SGHAT, CDR2 FQNNGV. The CDR3 is made up of 15 amino acids.

The chain is built from TRBV19 and TRBJ1-4, with TRBD1 identical over 7 bases. Trimming cost V 11 bases and J 0 bases; bases outside gene matches: 9. Germline V gene lookup returns CDR1 LNHDA and CDR2 SQIVND (reference sequence). This CDR3 has 15 amino acids. The CDR3: CASGQRPATNEKLFF. The DNA for the CDR3 is TGTGCCTCGGGACAGCGCCCCGCAACTAATGAAAAACTGTTTTTT.

The chain carries TRBV21-1 and TRBJ1-2. TRBV21-1 is tagged as a pseudogene. The CDR3 totals 17 residues. CDR3 region: CASSIREGSWWHYGYTF. The DNA for the CDR3 is TGTGCCAGCAGCATTCGTGAAGGGAGCTGGTGGCACTATGGCTACACCTTC.

This clone was recorded a few times. The chain couples TRBV7-6 to TRBJ1-4; no clear D gene. Between the trimmed V and J ends, which lost 5 bases and 8 bases, there was a span of 15 bases. This CDR3 region has 14 residues. Germline CDR1 is SGHVS and CDR2 is FNYEAQ. The CDR3 nucleotides are TGTGCCAGCAGCGCCGACACCAGATACGAAAAACTGTTTTTT. Protein sequence: CASSADTRYEKLFF.

J is TRBJ2-3 and V is TRBV6-5; D gene uncertain. The CDR3 has 14 amino acids. Germline V gene lookup returns CDR1 MNHEY and CDR2 SVGAGI. The V end lost 2 bases, the J end lost 6 bases, and 12 bases lay between the germline ends. The DNA for the CDR3 is TGTGCCAGCAGTTACGCCGGAATGTGGGATACGCAGTATTTT. Protein: CASSYAGMWDTQYF.

This rearrangement joins TRBV19 to TRBJ1-5; D is perhaps TRBD1 (5 bases). The CDR3 has 16 amino acids. Germline CDR1 LNHDA, CDR2 SQIVND (reference sequence). The V end lost 1 base, the J end lost 6 bases, and 16 bases lay between the germline ends. CDR3 residues: CASSIGGVSWSQPQHF. The CDR3 coding sequence is TGTGCCAGTAGTATAGGGGGGGTAAGTTGGAGTCAGCCCCAGCATTTT. Supplemented by reference TRBV19 and TRBJ1-5, the full variable domain reads DGGITQSPKYLFRKEGQNVTLSCEQNLNHDAMYWYRQDPGQGLRLIYYSQIVNDFQKGDIAEGYSVSREKKESFPLTVTSAQKNPTAFYLCASSIGGVSWSQPQHFGDGTRLSIL.

This clone came up many times. This sequence joins TRBV11-3 and TRBJ2-1; D is tentatively TRBD1 or TRBD2 (5 bases each). V was trimmed by 10 bases and J by 1 base, leaving 17 bases between them. This CDR3 spans 15 amino acids. Germline-derived CDR1 and CDR2 are SGHNT and YENEEA. This chain's CDR3 is CAIPGQVGSYNEQFF. The CDR3 nucleotides read TGTGCCATTCCGGGGCAGGTGGGATCCTACAATGAGCAGTTCTTC.

This clone turned up a few times. The rearrangement uses TRBV7-9 and TRBJ1-3; no clear D gene. V lost 5 bases, J lost 0 bases, and 8 bases lay in between. This CDR3 contains 14 residues. Germline-derived CDR1 and CDR2 are SEHNR and FQNEAQ (reference sequence). The DNA for the CDR3 is TGTGCCAGCAGCCAGGACGGCTCTGGAAACACCATATATTTT. This translates into CASSQDGSGNTIYF.

The gene calls are TRBV5-6 and TRBJ1-2, with TRBD1 matching 7 bases. V trimming: 0 bases; J trimming: 3 bases; junction bases outside the gene matches: 11. Germline V gene lookup returns CDR1 SGHDT and CDR2 YYEEEE. This CDR3 is 17 amino acids long. The CDR3 DNA follows: TGTGCCAGCAGCTTGGGACAGGGATCCCGGACCTACTATGGCTACACCTTC. It encodes CASSLGQGSRTYYGYTF.

This clone occurred a few times. CDR3 loop: CASRVTLGTSGGNEQFF. The CDR3 coding sequence is TGTGCCAGCAGGGTTACCTTGGGGACTAGCGGGGGGAATGAGCAGTTCTTC. The chain links TRBV2 to TRBJ2-1; 15 bases are shared with TRBD2. CDR3 size: 17 residues. Germline CDR1 SNHLY, CDR2 FYNNEI. Trimming at V came to 6 bases and at J to 7 bases, leaving 10 bases not matched to a gene.

The chain combines TRBV7-6 with TRBJ2-1; TRBD2 aligns across 9 bases. CDR3 length equals 14 residues. The germline V gene has CDR1 SGHVS and CDR2 FNYEAQ. V shed 5 bases and J 6 bases; nucleotides not matched to a gene: 5. The CDR3 loop reads CASSHSGRTNEQFF. For the CDR3, the DNA is TGTGCCAGCAGCCACAGCGGGAGGACCAATGAGCAGTTCTTC.

The V call is TRBV4-1, the J call TRBJ1-5, with 10 bases that match TRBD1. CDR1 and CDR2 from the germline V gene are MGHRA and YSYEKL. The CDR3 loop spans 17 amino acids. V shed 3 bases and J 0 bases; nucleotides not matched to a gene: 5. The chain's CDR3 is CASSHGDRGNSNQPQHF. CDR3 nucleotides: TGCGCCAGCAGCCATGGGGACAGGGGCAATAGCAATCAGCCCCAGCATTTT.